Listed here is a single T cell receptor (beta chain). Germline V gives CDR1 SGHTA, CDR2 FQGNSA. This CDR3 has 15 residues. Trimming took off 6 bases at V and 1 base at J, with 14 bases between the two ends. Original processing methods: By means of reference gene primer amplification, nucleated cell counts were estimated. Sequencing used immunoSEQ multiplex PCR; TCRdb keeps in-frame clones, though not all of them. V and J calls and clone size are as listed in that table; D and trimming were resolved from the DNA. In the table there are some 30,000 clones, more than 70% of which are singletons. The data are from a study of blood T cell repertoires in COVID-19. Study as a whole: Samples representing acute and convalescent COVID-19 were sourced from the United States, Italy and Spain. Sample material is recorded as cDNA or gDNA derived from T cells, B-cell-depleted T cells, or PBMCs.

The source is a human donor in a cohort sampled during active COVID-19. The chain has TRBV7-2 and TRBJ2-3; no reliable D call. Input material: peripheral blood. The CDR3: CASSREQVRTDTQYF. CDR3 DNA sequence: TGTGCCAGCAGTCGAGAGCAGGTTCGCACAGATACGCAGTATTTT.